The 18 T cell receptor beta chains listed next were all sequenced from one sample in a study of Graves' ophthalmopathy and Graves' hyperthyroidism. TCR beta CDR3 amplification used RNA transcripts. The library came from an HTBI-primed first-round RT-PCR and a second-round multiplex PCR. TCRdb re-analysed the multiplex PCR reads in MiXCR, keeping a single row per CDR3 protein. The sample lists about 740,000 distinct CDR3 sequences, 35% to 50% occurring once. Sequencing was done on a sample of peripheral blood. These TCRs come from an adult man with Graves' ophthalmopathy.

V gene TRBV7-9 combines with J gene TRBJ2-6; D is ambiguous. V lost 2 bases, J lost 0 bases, and 8 bases lay in between. The CDR3 spans 16 residues. The germline V gene encodes CDR1 SEHNR and CDR2 FQNEAQ (reference sequence). The CDR3 sequence is CASSLLRYSGANVLTF. CDR3 bases: TGTGCCAGCAGCTTATTGAGGTACTCTGGGGCCAACGTCCTGACTTTC.

The rearrangement joins TRBV11-2 to TRBJ2-7; 10 nucleotides align to TRBD1. Looked up from germline, CDR1 is SGHAT and CDR2 is FQNNGV. After removal of 5 bases from V and 4 bases from J, the junction contained 11 bases not matched to a gene. The CDR3 has 16 amino acids. For the CDR3, the DNA is TGTGCCAGCAGCACCCTCCGGGACAGGGGATCATACGAGCAGTACTTC. Translation: CASSTLRDRGSYEQYF.

This clonotype was recorded at least ten times. The rearrangement joins TRBV4-1 to TRBJ1-1; D not certain. Germline CDR1 is MGHRA and CDR2 is YSYEKL. This CDR3 has 12 residues. The V gene lost 0 bases and the J gene lost 11 bases, with 10 bases spanning the gap. This CDR3 reads CASSQDGRRAFF. The DNA of the CDR3 is TGCGCCAGCAGCCAAGATGGGCGGAGGGCTTTCTTT.

The V and J genes are TRBV19 and TRBJ2-7; possibly TRBD1 for D (6 bases). Trimming pared 6 bases from V and 2 bases from J, leaving 17 bases between. CDR1 is LNHDA and CDR2 is SQIVND in the germline V gene (reference sequence). The CDR3 covers 15 residues. The CDR3 nucleotides read TGTGCCAGTAGCCCGGGACACACTGAAGCCTACGAGCAGTACTTC. This codes for CASSPGHTEAYEQYF.

This clonotype was counted many times. This chain connects TRBV7-9 to TRBJ2-2; D gene unclear. The V gene lost 6 bases and the J gene lost 2 bases, with 10 bases spanning the gap. The CDR3 totals 14 residues. Germline V gene lookup returns CDR1 SEHNR and CDR2 FQNEAQ (reference sequence). The DNA for the CDR3 is TGTGCCAGCAGACCGCCCCTTAACACCGGGGAGCTGTTTTTT. Translation: CASRPPLNTGELFF.

This clonotype was seen a handful of times. The rearrangement links TRBV19 to TRBJ1-1; 12 bases are a match to TRBD1. J gave up 3 bases and V 8 bases, and 10 bases lay outside the gene matches. The CDR3 totals 16 residues. From germline, CDR1 is LNHDA and CDR2 SQIVND (reference sequence). The CDR3, as DNA: TGTGCCAGTTCCCCGGGACAGGGGGCGCGATACACTGAAGCTTTCTTT. This sequence encodes CASSPGQGARYTEAFF.

In its sample, this clonotype was seen a few times. V and J are TRBV9 and TRBJ1-5; unclear D gene. Trimming shortened V by 0 bases and J by 3 bases, and 4 bases separated the two germline ends. The V gene's germline CDR1 is SGDLS and CDR2 YYNGEE. CDR3 length: 13 amino acids. The CDR3 DNA is TGTGCCAGCAGCGTAGCATTCAATCAGCCCCAGCATTTT. It encodes CASSVAFNQPQHF.

The chain has TRBV2 and TRBJ2-7; a possible D gene is TRBD1 (6 bases). The V end was cut by 7 bases, the J end by 3 bases, with 19 bases between. The CDR3 runs to 15 residues. Germline lookup yields CDR1 SNHLY and CDR2 FYNNEI. This CDR3 reads CASTDPGTMVYEQYF. The CDR3 region has the DNA TGTGCCAGCACCGACCCCGGGACAATGGTCTACGAGCAGTACTTC. The variable domain in full, with the rest retrieved from reference TRBV2 and TRBJ2-7, is EPEVTQTPSHQVTQMGQEVILRCVPISNHLYFYWYRQILGQKVEFLVSFYNNEISEKSEIFDDQFSVERPDGSNFTLKIRSTKLEDSAMYFCASTDPGTMVYEQYFGPGTRLTVT.

The chain recombines TRBV5-6 with TRBJ1-2, with 7 bases lining up with TRBD1. The CDR3 totals 15 residues. CDR1 SGHDT and CDR2 YYEEEE come from the germline V gene. The V segment lost 1 base and the J segment 3 bases; nucleotides outside the gene matches: 6. The CDR3 sequence is CASSLTGALHYGYTF. In DNA form, the CDR3 reads TGTGCCAGCAGCTTGACAGGGGCCCTCCACTATGGCTACACCTTC.

A note on this clonotype: This likely comes from a read error, as the CDR3 has no conserved phenylalanine or tryptophan at its end. The limits of the CDR3 on the DNA are not certain, so only TCRdb's listed CDR3 is given. V gene TRBV15 combines with J gene TRBJ1-4. Germline lookup yields CDR1 LNHNV and CDR2 YYDKDF (reference sequence). The CDR3 is made up of 8 amino acids, end residues included. The CDR3 sequence: CATSREVA.

The chain has TRBV10-3 and TRBJ1-4; no definite D call. Germline CDR1 ENHRY, CDR2 SYGVKD. The V and J ends lost 3 bases and 8 bases respectively, with 7 bases between them. This CDR3 has 12 residues. The DNA of the CDR3 is TGTGCCATCAGTGACGCAACGGAAAAACTGTTTTTT. As protein: CAISDATEKLFF.

This clonotype was found many times. The chain combines TRBV2 with TRBJ2-5; D not certain. Between the trimmed V and J ends, which lost 7 bases and 5 bases, there was a span of 14 bases. The CDR3 has 13 residues. Looked up from germline, CDR1 is SNHLY and CDR2 is FYNNEI. The chain's CDR3 is CASNWGPGETQYF. For the CDR3, the DNA is TGTGCCAGCAATTGGGGTCCTGGGGAGACCCAGTACTTC. Full variable domain (outside the CDR3, taken from reference TRBV2 and TRBJ2-5): EPEVTQTPSHQVTQMGQEVILRCVPISNHLYFYWYRQILGQKVEFLVSFYNNEISEKSEIFDDQFSVERPDGSNFTLKIRSTKLEDSAMYFCASNWGPGETQYFGPGTRLLVL.

The chain is built from TRBV12-3 or TRBV12-4 and TRBJ1-2; perhaps TRBD1 as D (5 bases). The length of the CDR3 is 15 residues. The germline V and J ends were trimmed by 6 bases and 4 bases, with 18 bases remaining between them. The CDR3 loop is CASRDPGLNSYGYTF. The DNA for the CDR3 is TGTGCCAGCAGGGACCCGGGACTAAATAGCTATGGCTACACCTTC.

The genes are TRBV10-3 and TRBJ2-2, with 8 bases matching TRBD2. The CDR3 loop spans 16 amino acids. Germline-derived CDR1 and CDR2 are ENHRY and SYGVKD. The ends lost 10 bases at V and 4 bases at J; junction bases unmatched: 14. CDR3: CASRDLPGGSTGELFF. Written as DNA, the CDR3 is TGTGCCAGCAGAGATCTTCCGGGGGGGAGCACCGGGGAGCTGTTTTTT.

Details on this clonotype: Relative to the germline gene, one junction end is altered; a read error may explain this. The genes are TRBV6-5 and TRBJ1-1, with unresolved D. The CDR3 runs to 12 residues. The germline V gene has CDR1 MNHEY and CDR2 SVGAGI. The CDR3 loop reads CASSLRGAESFF. The CDR3, as DNA: TGTGCCAGCAGTTTGCGGGGAGCTGAATCTTTCTTT.

The chain links TRBV7-6 to TRBJ2-7; 8 nucleotides agree with TRBD2. The CDR3 is 15 residues long. Germline assignment: CDR1 SGHVS and CDR2 FNYEAQ. J was trimmed by 2 bases and V by 5 bases; bases with no gene match: 8. As DNA, the CDR3 is TGTGCCAGCAGCGGGACTAGACTAGGACCCTACGAGCAGTACTTC. It specifies CASSGTRLGPYEQYF.

This clonotype occurred a few times. The CDR3 DNA follows: TGTGCCAGCAGCGCCCGGGACAGGCCTCTCTATGGCTACACCTTC. This translates into CASSARDRPLYGYTF. The rearrangement uses TRBV9 and TRBJ1-2, with TRBD1 matching over 8 bases. Germline V gene data show CDR1 as SGDLS and CDR2 as YYNGEE. The CDR3 is made up of 15 amino acids. The V segment lost 3 bases and the J segment 4 bases; nucleotides outside the gene matches: 8.

V and J are TRBV10-2 and TRBJ1-1; TRBD1 is a possible D gene (6 bases). This CDR3 region has 14 residues. The ends were cut back, 5 bases at V and 1 base at J, with 11 bases in the middle. Germline assignment: CDR1 WSHSY and CDR2 SAAADI. CDR3 residues: CASSTPDRNTEAFF. The CDR3 DNA is TGCGCCAGCAGTACCCCGGACAGGAACACTGAAGCTTTCTTT.